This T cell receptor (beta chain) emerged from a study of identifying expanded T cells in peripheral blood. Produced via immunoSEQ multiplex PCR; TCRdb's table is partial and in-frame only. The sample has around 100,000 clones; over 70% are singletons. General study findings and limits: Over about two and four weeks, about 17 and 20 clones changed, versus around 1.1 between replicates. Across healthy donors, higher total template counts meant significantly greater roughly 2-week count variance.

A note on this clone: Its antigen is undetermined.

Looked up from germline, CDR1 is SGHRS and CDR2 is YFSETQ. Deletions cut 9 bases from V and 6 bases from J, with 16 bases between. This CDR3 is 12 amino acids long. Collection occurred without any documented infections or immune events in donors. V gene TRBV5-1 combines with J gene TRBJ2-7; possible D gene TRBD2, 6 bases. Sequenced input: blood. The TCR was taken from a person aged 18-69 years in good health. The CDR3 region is CATRGGGSEQYF. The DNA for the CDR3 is TGCGCCACCCGAGGTGGGGGGAGCGAGCAGTACTTC.